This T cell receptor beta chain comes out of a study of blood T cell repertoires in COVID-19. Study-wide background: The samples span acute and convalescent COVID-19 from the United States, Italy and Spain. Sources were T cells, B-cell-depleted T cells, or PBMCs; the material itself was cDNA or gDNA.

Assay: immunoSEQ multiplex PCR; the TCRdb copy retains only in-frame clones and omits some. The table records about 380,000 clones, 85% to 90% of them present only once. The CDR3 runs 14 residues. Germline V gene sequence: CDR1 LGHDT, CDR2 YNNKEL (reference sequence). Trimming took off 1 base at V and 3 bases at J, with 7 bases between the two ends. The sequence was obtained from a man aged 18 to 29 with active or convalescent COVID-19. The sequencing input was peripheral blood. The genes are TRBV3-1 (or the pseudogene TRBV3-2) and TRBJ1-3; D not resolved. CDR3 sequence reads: CASSQAGYGNTIYF. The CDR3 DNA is TGTGCCAGCAGCCAAGCCGGGTATGGAAACACCATATATTTT.